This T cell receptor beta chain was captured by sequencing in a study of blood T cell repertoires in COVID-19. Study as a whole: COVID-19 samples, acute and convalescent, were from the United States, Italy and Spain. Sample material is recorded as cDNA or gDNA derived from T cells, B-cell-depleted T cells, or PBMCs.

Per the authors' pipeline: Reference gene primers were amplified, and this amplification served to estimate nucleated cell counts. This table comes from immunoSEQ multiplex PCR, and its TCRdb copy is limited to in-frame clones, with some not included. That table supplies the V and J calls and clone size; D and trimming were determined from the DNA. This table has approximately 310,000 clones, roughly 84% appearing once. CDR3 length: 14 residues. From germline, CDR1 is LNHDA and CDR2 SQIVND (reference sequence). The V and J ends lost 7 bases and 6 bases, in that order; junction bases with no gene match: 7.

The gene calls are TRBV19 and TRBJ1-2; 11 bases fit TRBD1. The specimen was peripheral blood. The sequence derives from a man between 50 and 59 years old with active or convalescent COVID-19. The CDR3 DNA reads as TGTGCCAGTACGGGACAGGGGGAAAGAAATGGCTACACCTTC. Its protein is CASTGQGERNGYTF.